These 28 T cell receptor beta chains originate from one sample sequenced in a study of response to subunit inactivated influenza vaccine. A single record per CDR3 protein comes from TCRdb applying MiXCR to the RT-PCR reads. The table shows about 520,000 distinct CDR3 sequences, with roughly 25% occurring only once. This specimen was CD4+ T cells sorted from PBMCs, taken roughly 5 days after vaccination. All receptors derive from a man aged 50-60 years who received an inactivated influenza vaccine.

The genes are TRBV28 and TRBJ1-5; 10 bases agree with TRBD1. CDR3 length: 16 residues. J was trimmed by 0 bases and V by 6 bases; bases with no gene match: 5. CDR1 is MDHEN and CDR2 is SYDVKM in the germline V gene. In DNA, the CDR3 is TGTGCCAGCAGCCCGACAGGGGGCCCTAGCAATCAGCCCCAGCATTTT. Translating it yields CASSPTGGPSNQPQHF.

The V and J genes are TRBV20-1 and TRBJ2-5; 9 positions agree with TRBD1. The CDR3 is 15 residues long. After removal of 0 bases from V and 5 bases from J, the junction contained 7 bases not matched to a gene. The V gene's germline CDR1 is DFQATT and CDR2 SNEGSKA (reference sequence). The CDR3: CSARDLGQGRETQYF. Written as DNA, the CDR3 is TGCAGTGCTAGAGATCTCGGACAGGGGAGGGAGACCCAGTACTTC.

The CDR3 bases are TGTGCCACCCAAGACAGCGCCCACAATGAGCAGTTCTTC. Its translation: CATQDSAHNEQFF. The chain employs TRBV24-1 and TRBJ2-1, with D perhaps matching TRBD1 (5 bases). The CDR3 length is 13 residues. V was pared by 9 bases and J by 5 bases, with 13 bases between. From germline, CDR1 is KGHDR and CDR2 SFDVKD.

This clonotype was recorded at least ten times. The V gene is TRBV5-5, the J gene TRBJ1-5; 7 nucleotides align to TRBD1. With V trimmed by 0 bases and J by 3 bases, 6 bases remained unmatched. Per germline, CDR1 SGHKS and CDR2 YYEKEE (reference sequence). The CDR3 is made up of 16 amino acids. The DNA for the CDR3 is TGTGCCAGCAGCTTGGTGGCAGGGGGACACAATCAGCCCCAGCATTTT. It encodes CASSLVAGGHNQPQHF.

This clonotype was seen only a few times. Sequence at one end of the junction differs from germline and may be a read error. V gene TRBV12-3 or TRBV12-4 combines with J gene TRBJ2-5; no reliable D call. There are 15 residues in the CDR3. The CDR3, as DNA: TGTGCCAGCAGCTTAGGTGGCGGTAGGATAAAGACCCAGTACTTC. As protein: CASSLGGGRIKTQYF.

In its sample, this clonotype was seen many times. This rearrangement joins TRBV5-1 to TRBJ2-7; D perhaps matches TRBD2 (6 bases). The CDR3 spans 12 residues. Trimming stripped 5 bases from V and 0 bases from J, with 6 bases between. Germline CDR1 is SGHRS and CDR2 is YFSETQ. In nucleotides, the CDR3 is TGCGCCAGCAGGCGGGACTCCTACGAGCAGTACTTC. It specifies CASRRDSYEQYF.

A few counts support this clonotype. V and J are TRBV30 and TRBJ1-5; D not resolved. The germline CDR1 and CDR2 sequences are GTSNPN and SVGIG (reference sequence). The CDR3 has 14 amino acids. V was cut by 6 bases and J by 5 bases, with 17 bases left in between. In nucleotides, the CDR3 is TGTGCCTGTCAGCTGGTGACTGAAGATCAGCCCCAGCATTTT. Protein sequence: CACQLVTEDQPQHF.

This clonotype appeared a few times. J is TRBJ2-3 and V is TRBV29-1, with D unclear. CDR3 length: 13 amino acids. Germline V CDR1 and CDR2: SQVTM, ANQGSEA. Trimming shortened V by 6 bases and J by 4 bases, and 14 bases separated the two germline ends. CDR3 nucleotides: TGCAGCGTCCGCGGATATTTGGCAGATACGCAGTATTTT. As protein: CSVRGYLADTQYF.

This clonotype showed up just a few times. The V and J genes are TRBV12-3 or TRBV12-4 and TRBJ1-2; D gene ambiguous. There are 13 residues in the CDR3. The V and J ends lost 3 bases and 3 bases respectively, with 8 bases between them. CDR3 region: CASSFPGHYGYTF. The CDR3 nucleotides read TGTGCCAGCAGTTTTCCCGGGCACTATGGCTACACCTTC.

This clonotype was picked up many times. The chain recombines TRBV12-3 or TRBV12-4 with TRBJ2-3; D gene unclear. CDR3 length: 12 amino acids. Trimming took 6 bases from V and 0 from J, leaving 4 bases between them. The CDR3 region is CASRISTDTQYF. As DNA, the CDR3 is TGTGCCAGCAGGATTAGCACAGATACGCAGTATTTT.

The chain recombines TRBV7-2 with TRBJ2-5; no reliable D call. Trimming stripped 4 bases from V and 1 base from J, with 10 bases between. Germline loops: CDR1 SGHTA, CDR2 FQGNSA. This CDR3 spans 14 amino acids. The CDR3 here is CASSSGGSQETQYF. CDR3 nucleotides: TGTGCCAGCAGCTCGGGCGGCTCCCAAGAGACCCAGTACTTC.

This chain links TRBV11-2 with TRBJ2-7; D might be TRBD1 or TRBD2, each matching 5 bases. V was shortened by 4 bases and J by 5 bases, with 15 bases between the two germline ends. This CDR3 contains 14 residues. Germline V gives CDR1 SGHAT, CDR2 FQNNGV. As DNA, the CDR3 is TGTGCCAGCAGCTCAGTATGGGTGGGGGACGAGCAGTACTTC. Its translation: CASSSVWVGDEQYF.

This clonotype was counted between two and nine times. The J gene is TRBJ2-7, the V gene TRBV6-6, with D tentatively TRBD2 (6 bases). This CDR3 is built from 12 residues. V shed 3 bases and J shed 8 bases, with 11 bases lying between them. Looked up from germline, CDR1 is MNHNY and CDR2 is SVGAGI (reference sequence). CDR3 amino acids: CASSYGGEKQYF. The CDR3 DNA sequence: TGTGCCAGCAGTTATGGCGGGGAGAAGCAGTACTTC.

The rearrangement links TRBV12-3 or TRBV12-4 to TRBJ1-5, with a weak D call TRBD1 (5 bases). The CDR3 is 14 residues long. V lost 6 bases and J lost 6, with 15 bases in between. In nucleotides, the CDR3 is TGTGCCAGCAGATTCCCGGGGGTGGGTCAGCCCCAGCATTTT. It codes for CASRFPGVGQPQHF.

This chain connects TRBV20-1 to TRBJ2-2; the D is unclear. Germline V gene sequence: CDR1 DFQATT, CDR2 SNEGSKA (reference sequence). CDR3 length: 13 amino acids. V lost 3 bases and J lost 1, with 6 bases in between. This chain's CDR3 is CSASVLNTGELFF. The CDR3 DNA reads TGCAGTGCTAGCGTCCTGAACACCGGGGAGCTGTTTTTT.

The rearrangement links TRBV10-3 to TRBJ2-3; TRBD2 agrees at 8 bases. Trimming took 6 bases from V and 1 from J; bases not matched to a gene: 12. This CDR3 is built from 17 residues. The germline V gene encodes CDR1 ENHRY and CDR2 SYGVKD. DNA of the CDR3: TGTGCCATCAGGGGGACTAGAAGGGGTTATGGCACAGATACGCAGTATTTT. It is translated as CAIRGTRRGYGTDTQYF.

This clonotype was detected a few times. The chain couples TRBV5-8 to TRBJ2-1; no reliable D call. V lost 0 bases and J lost 2, with 15 bases in between. This CDR3 has 17 residues. Germline V gene data show CDR1 as SGHTS and CDR2 as YDEGEE. The CDR3 coding sequence is TGTGCCAGCAGCTTGGTTCATGGACCCATGGCCTACAATGAGCAGTTCTTC. Protein: CASSLVHGPMAYNEQFF.

This clonotype was observed a few times. The chain joins TRBV6-2 or TRBV6-3 to TRBJ2-7; 8 nucleotides agree with TRBD1. V lost 6 bases, J lost 6 bases, and 13 bases stayed unmatched. The CDR3 has 15 residues. Per the germline V gene, CDR1 is MNHEY and CDR2 is SVGEGT. CDR3 loop: CASSRDRRPRGEQYF. In nucleotides, the CDR3 is TGTGCCAGCAGCCGGGACAGGAGGCCTCGGGGCGAGCAGTACTTC.

The genes are TRBV7-9 and TRBJ2-7; tentative D call: TRBD2 (5 bases). Between the trimmed V and J ends, which lost 2 bases and 3 bases, there was a span of 11 bases. Germline loops: CDR1 SEHNR, CDR2 FQNEAQ (reference sequence). The CDR3 length is 14 residues. The CDR3 sequence is CASSLKDFFYEQYF. CDR3 DNA sequence: TGTGCCAGCAGCTTAAAGGACTTCTTCTACGAGCAGTACTTC.

This clonotype was counted ten times or more. The chain is built from TRBV11-2 and TRBJ2-1; TRBD2 aligns across 12 bases. The CDR3 is 18 amino acids. The germline V gene encodes CDR1 SGHAT and CDR2 FQNNGV. J lost 0 bases, V lost 4 bases, and 7 bases had no gene match. The CDR3 bases are TGTGCCAGCAGCTCATCAGGACTAGCGGGAAACTCCTACAATGAGCAGTTCTTC. It specifies CASSSSGLAGNSYNEQFF.

This clonotype has a handful of counts. The chain uses TRBV20-1 and TRBJ2-7; 10 bases are a match to TRBD1. V trimming: 3 bases; J trimming: 5 bases; junction bases outside the gene matches: 7. CDR1 is DFQATT and CDR2 is SNEGSKA in the germline V gene (reference sequence). CDR3 length equals 14 residues. The CDR3 DNA reads as TGCAGTGCTAGCGGGACAGGGGCCCTGAACGAGCAGTACTTC. Protein: CSASGTGALNEQYF.

This clonotype was recorded a few times. This chain connects TRBV12-3 or TRBV12-4 to TRBJ2-5; 12 bases agree with TRBD2. This CDR3 comprises 15 residues. After removal of 6 bases from V and 4 bases from J, the junction contained 6 bases not matched to a gene. In nucleotides, the CDR3 is TGTGCCAGCAGCAAGACTAGCGGGAGAGGAGAGACCCAGTACTTC. This gives the protein CASSKTSGRGETQYF.

The V gene is TRBV5-1, the J gene TRBJ2-5; 8 nucleotides match TRBD2. Germline V gene sequence: CDR1 SGHRS, CDR2 YFSETQ. The CDR3 sequence is 15 residues long. The V segment lost 5 bases and the J segment 5 bases; nucleotides outside the gene matches: 11. For the CDR3, the DNA is TGCGCCAGCAGAACCACCGGGACTAGTATTGAGACCCAGTACTTC. Translation gives CASRTTGTSIETQYF.

This clonotype was recorded a few times. This sequence joins TRBV5-1 and TRBJ2-1, with 7 nucleotides matching TRBD1. V trimming: 7 bases; J trimming: 3 bases; junction bases outside the gene matches: 10. The CDR3 spans 15 residues. Germline-derived CDR1 and CDR2 are SGHRS and YFSETQ. The CDR3 nucleotides are TGCGCCAGCGGCGTTAATACAGGGGTCTACAATGAGCAGTTCTTC. Its translation: CASGVNTGVYNEQFF.

On this clonotype itself: Just one base apart from a much larger clone, this may be a read error. The gene calls are TRBV3-1 and TRBJ1-6, with D tentatively TRBD1 (6 bases). Looked up from germline, CDR1 is LGHDT and CDR2 is YNNKEL (reference sequence). There are 14 residues in the CDR3. The CDR3 sequence is CSSSQAQGNSPLHF. CDR3 in DNA: TGTTCCAGCAGCCAAGCGCAGGGGAATTCACCCCTCCACTTT.

This clonotype has more than one count but fewer than ten. The chain is built from TRBV10-2 and TRBJ2-7; D is possibly TRBD1 (5 bases). Germline lookup yields CDR1 WSHSY and CDR2 SAAADI. CDR3 length: 14 amino acids. Trimming stripped 7 bases from V and 3 bases from J, with 16 bases between. CDR3 sequence reads: CASMLDRINYEQYF. Written as DNA, the CDR3 is TGCGCCAGCATGTTAGACAGAATCAACTACGAGCAGTACTTC.

This clonotype occurred a few times. V gene TRBV28 combines with J gene TRBJ2-2; D is perhaps TRBD2 (6 bases). The V gene lost 7 bases and the J gene lost 3 bases, with 18 bases spanning the gap. CDR1 MDHEN and CDR2 SYDVKM come from the germline V gene. The CDR3 is 16 residues long. CDR3 sequence (DNA): TGTGCCAGCACCCAAGACCGGAGGGTGGACACCGGGGAGCTGTTTTTT. It encodes CASTQDRRVDTGELFF.

The chain recombines TRBV5-4 with TRBJ1-4; D is perhaps TRBD1 (6 bases). Germline V gene sequence: CDR1 SGHNT, CDR2 YYREEE (reference sequence). The length of the CDR3 is 14 residues. The V end lost 3 bases, the J end lost 4 bases, and 10 bases lay between the germline ends. CDR3 region: CASSSGTYNEKLFF. The CDR3 DNA sequence: TGTGCCAGCAGCTCCGGGACATATAATGAAAAACTGTTTTTT.